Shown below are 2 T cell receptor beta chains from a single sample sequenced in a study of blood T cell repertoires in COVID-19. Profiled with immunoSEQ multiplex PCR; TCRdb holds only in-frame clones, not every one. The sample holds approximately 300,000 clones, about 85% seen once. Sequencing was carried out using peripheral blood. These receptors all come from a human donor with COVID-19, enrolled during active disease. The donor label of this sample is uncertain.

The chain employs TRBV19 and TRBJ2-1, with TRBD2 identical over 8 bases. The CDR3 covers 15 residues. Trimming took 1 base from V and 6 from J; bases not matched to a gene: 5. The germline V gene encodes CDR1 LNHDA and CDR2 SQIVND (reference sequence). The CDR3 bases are TGTGCCAGTAGTATAGTGAGCGGGGGATTCAATGAGCAGTTCTTC. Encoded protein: CASSIVSGGFNEQFF.

The CDR3 loop is CSVGQGTGQYF. The CDR3 DNA reads TGCAGCGTTGGCCAAGGGACAGGGCAGTACTTC. The rearrangement links TRBV29-1 to TRBJ2-7; the match to TRBD1 covers 8 bases. V gave up 4 bases and J gave up 9 bases; unmatched junction bases: 5. This CDR3 comprises 11 residues. In germline, CDR1 is SQVTM, CDR2 ANQGSEA.